This T cell receptor beta chain was captured in a study of naive and memory T cell subsets. General study points: Naive and memory repertoire findings lacked a ground truth for validation.

V shed 2 bases, J shed 0 bases, and the junction held 5 bases outside the gene matches. This CDR3 contains 18 residues. Both TRBC1 and TRBC2 were covered by a beta constant-region primer of two equimolar oligonucleotides. The cDNA 3' end received a ligated single-stranded oligonucleotide carrying the SP2 primer and a 12-nucleotide UMI. Four rounds of PCR amplified the ligated cDNA using nested alpha and beta constant-region primers plus SP2. A single record per CDR3 protein comes from TCRdb applying MiXCR to the UMI-ligation and nested PCR reads. The table lists 25,000 to 30,000 distinct CDR3 sequences, around a tenth of them singletons. Remarks on this clonotype: No antigen is known for it.

Four subsets defined by CD45RA and CD27 were sorted after CD3, CD4, CD8 and live/dead staining. The chain joins TRBV12-3 or TRBV12-4 to TRBJ2-6; 9 bases are shared with TRBD1. The sequenced sample was effector memory CD4+ T cells from blood. Subset noted: effector memory, CD45RA- CD27-. This clonotype originated in a human donor in good health. The CDR3 DNA is TGTGCCAGCAGTTTAACAGGGACAGGGTCCTCTGGGGCCAACGTCCTGACTTTC. Protein sequence: CASSLTGTGSSGANVLTF.